Described below is a single TCR beta chain sequence and its context. The antigen is not known. The CDR3 loop spans 16 amino acids. Germline V gene lookup returns CDR1 SGHRS and CDR2 YFSETQ. Trimming pared 4 bases from V and 12 bases from J, leaving 26 bases between. In the library, unique molecular identifiers were attached to individual cDNA molecules. TCRdb analysed the RACE reads with MiXCR anew, one entry per CDR3 protein. The sample carries over 100,000 distinct CDR3 sequences, roughly a tenth recorded once. This specimen comes from a study of human T cells and chemical hapten exposure. Points from the study as a whole: Expanded TCRs grouped into significantly more large CDR3 similarity clusters than controls produced. PT1 expanded TCR numbers rose with patch test score.

Specified time point: patch test 2, 6 weeks after DPC sensitization. Treatment specified: therapeutic diphenylcyclopropenone sensitization with weekly scalp DPC. This sequence joins TRBV5-1 and TRBJ2-1; maybe TRBD1 (7 bases). Sample: whole blood, taken in connection with sensitization to the hapten diphenylcyclopropenone (DPC). The TCR was taken from a woman aged 35 to 49 with alopecia areata. Some clones in this sample may be carry-over from other donors' samples. CDR3 sequence reads: CASSPRLGGPRRGQFF. The CDR3 DNA is TGCGCCAGCAGCCCCCGGTTAGGGGGCCCTCGGCGGGGGCAGTTCTTC.